The 5 T cell receptor beta chains below were found in one sample sequenced in a study of T cell responses to AZD1222 COVID-19 vaccine. TCRdb keeps only in-frame clones here, not all; method: immunoSEQ multiplex PCR. The data contain fewer than 120,000 clones, roughly 90% of them seen just once; the ten biggest clones take up roughly 2.7%. This specimen consisted of peripheral blood, obtained 28 days after the second AZD1222 dose. These receptors all stem from an adult who received the AZD1222 COVID-19 vaccine.

The V call is TRBV19, the J call TRBJ2-2; no clear D. Germline loops: CDR1 LNHDA, CDR2 SQIVND (reference sequence). V was trimmed by 6 bases and J by 7 bases, leaving 9 bases between them. The CDR3 is 12 residues long. The CDR3 protein is CASRAAHGELFF. The CDR3 bases are TGTGCCAGTAGGGCAGCTCACGGGGAGCTGTTTTTT.

The chain links TRBV6-2 or TRBV6-3 to TRBJ1-5; possible D gene TRBD1, 5 bases. Trimming took 2 bases from V and 2 from J, leaving 22 bases between them. The germline gives CDR1 MNHEY, CDR2 SVGEGT. This CDR3 has 19 residues. The CDR3 region has the DNA TGTGCCAGCAGTTACGGTGCGGTACGCGGGGCAATGGGCAATCAGCCCCAGCATTTT. Protein sequence: CASSYGAVRGAMGNQPQHF.

CDR3 bases: TGTGCCAGCAGCATGGCGGTGGACAGTACCTACGAGCAGTACTTC. Amino acids: CASSMAVDSTYEQYF. The chain recombines TRBV6-2 or TRBV6-3 with TRBJ2-7, with D possibly matching TRBD1 (6 bases). The length of the CDR3 is 15 residues. CDR1 and CDR2 (germline): MNHEY, SVGEGT. With 6 bases removed from V and 2 bases from J, the gap between germline ends came to 17 bases.

The J gene is TRBJ2-7, the V gene TRBV4-2; TRBD2 is a possible D gene (6 bases). The CDR3 has 16 amino acids. Trimming pared 4 bases from V and 2 bases from J, leaving 18 bases between. CDR1 and CDR2 from the germline V gene are LGHNA and YNFKEQ. For the CDR3, the DNA is TGTGCCAGCAGCCTAAACCCGGGACTGGATACCTACGAGCAGTACTTC. Translating it yields CASSLNPGLDTYEQYF.

J is TRBJ1-1 and V is TRBV16; tentatively, D is TRBD1 (6 bases). The CDR3 length is 14 residues. The germline V gene encodes CDR1 KGHSY and CDR2 FQNENV. Trimming cost V 3 bases and J 10 bases, with 18 bases left between them. The CDR3 reads CASSQGARSRGAFF. CDR3 in DNA: TGTGCCAGCAGCCAGGGGGCCCGGAGCCGAGGAGCTTTCTTT.